Presented here are 17 T cell receptor beta chains from one specimen sequenced in a study of blood T cell repertoires in COVID-19. Repertoires were generated with immunoSEQ multiplex PCR, while TCRdb's copy carries only in-frame clones and drops some. Of 25,000 to 35,000 clones listed, 75% to 85% are singletons. Sequencing input: peripheral blood. These receptors were collected from a man in his 70s with active COVID-19.

The V gene is TRBV5-1, the J gene TRBJ1-2, with D possibly TRBD1 on 5 matching bases. Deletions cut 7 bases from V and 2 bases from J, with 15 bases between. Germline V gene sequence: CDR1 SGHRS, CDR2 YFSETQ. The CDR3 totals 14 residues. CDR3 in amino acids: CASAQQGINYGYTF. DNA for the CDR3: TGCGCCAGCGCACAGCAGGGCATCAACTATGGCTACACCTTC. The variable domain in full, completed from reference TRBV5-1 and TRBJ1-2, reads KAGVTQTPRYLIKTRGQQVTLSCSPISGHRSVSWYQQTPGQGLQFLFEYFSETQRNKGNFPGRFSGRQFSNSRSEMNVSTLELGDSALYLCASAQQGINYGYTFGSGTRLTVV.

V usage is TRBV3-1 (or the pseudogene TRBV3-2) and J usage is TRBJ2-2, with D uncertain. Deletions cut 4 bases from V and 6 bases from J, with 12 bases between. The germline V gene encodes CDR1 LGHDT and CDR2 YNNKEL (reference sequence). This CDR3 is built from 14 residues. The chain's CDR3 is CASSRANGPGELFF. For the CDR3, the DNA is TGTGCCAGCAGCCGCGCTAATGGGCCCGGGGAGCTGTTTTTT.

The chain has TRBV18 and TRBJ1-1; the D gene is possibly TRBD1 (5 bases). There are 15 residues in the CDR3. Germline CDR1 reads KGHSH; CDR2 reads LQKENI. The V gene lost 3 bases and the J gene lost 4 bases, with 15 bases spanning the gap. CDR3 DNA: TGTGCCAGCTCACCCCTAGAAGGGCAGGGCACTGAAGCTTTCTTT. Its translation: CASSPLEGQGTEAFF.

This rearrangement joins TRBV12-3 or TRBV12-4 to TRBJ2-2; the D is unclear. The CDR3 contains 12 residues. Between the trimmed V and J ends, which lost 6 bases and 5 bases, there was a span of 7 bases. Here the CDR3 DNA reads TGTGCCAGCAGACCCACAACCGGGGAGCTGTTTTTT. Translating gives CASRPTTGELFF.

This clone has only one observation. This chain uses TRBV9 with TRBJ1-1, with unresolved D. V was trimmed by 3 bases and J by 0 bases, leaving 15 bases between them. Germline V gene sequence: CDR1 SGDLS, CDR2 YYNGEE. The CDR3 has 16 residues. CDR3 DNA sequence: TGTGCCAGCAGCGGACCTCGAGGGCAGCTGAACACTGAAGCTTTCTTT. It is translated as CASSGPRGQLNTEAFF.

This chain uses TRBV21-1 with TRBJ2-7; the DNA was not compared with TRBD1, the D call given in the table. TRBV21-1 is marked as a pseudogene. This CDR3 contains 8 residues. The CDR3 nucleotides read TGTGCCAGCAGCGGATACAGGGTC. As protein: CASSGYRV.

The chain couples TRBV5-8 to TRBJ2-5; TRBD1 agrees at 9 bases. Germline assignment: CDR1 SGHTS and CDR2 YDEGEE. This CDR3 region has 16 residues. The V segment lost 2 bases and the J segment 0 bases; nucleotides outside the gene matches: 5. DNA of the CDR3: TGTGCCAGCAGCTTAACGACAGGGGGGTACCAAGAGACCCAGTACTTC. This codes for CASSLTTGGYQETQYF.

V gene TRBV7-2 combines with J gene TRBJ1-1; D is unresolved. From germline, CDR1 is SGHTA and CDR2 FQGNSA. Trimming left V 6 bases short and J 2 bases short, with 10 bases between. The CDR3 is made up of 13 amino acids. The CDR3 reads CASRVTENTEAFF. CDR3 coding DNA: TGTGCCAGCAGGGTCACAGAAAACACTGAAGCTTTCTTT. Based on the CDR3 plus reference TRBV7-2 and TRBJ1-1, the full variable domain is GAGVSQSPSNKVTEKGKDVELRCDPISGHTALYWYRQSLGQGLEFLIYFQGNSAPDKSGLPSDRFSAERTGGSVSTLTIQRTQQEDSAVYLCASRVTENTEAFFGQGTRLTVV.

This rearrangement joins TRBV24-1 to TRBJ1-5, with 7 bases fitting TRBD1. CDR3 length equals 14 residues. The V gene end was trimmed by 3 bases and the J gene end by 9 bases; junction bases not matched to a gene: 7. CDR1 is KGHDR and CDR2 is SFDVKD in the germline V gene. The CDR3 loop reads CATSDGQVRRPQHF. The CDR3 coding sequence is TGTGCCACCAGTGATGGACAGGTAAGGAGGCCCCAGCATTTT.

This clone has just one count. This chain joins TRBV9 and TRBJ2-7; tentatively, D is TRBD1 (6 bases). The V end was cut by 0 bases, the J end by 6 bases, with 16 bases between. This CDR3 spans 15 amino acids. Germline V gene sequence: CDR1 SGDLS, CDR2 YYNGEE. The CDR3 bases are TGTGCCAGCAGCGTAGTTCGGCAGGGGTCGTTCGAGCAGTACTTC. Protein sequence: CASSVVRQGSFEQYF.

This clone was picked up one time. This sequence joins TRBV10-1 and TRBJ2-1; D perhaps matches TRBD2 (6 bases). Deletions cut 2 bases from V and 9 bases from J, with 8 bases between. CDR3 length: 12 amino acids. The V gene's germline CDR1 is WNHNN and CDR2 SYGVQD (reference sequence). Here the CDR3 DNA reads TGCGCCAGCAGTGAGATCGGGGGTGAGCAGTTCTTC. This codes for CASSEIGGEQFF.

The chain links TRBV6-6 to TRBJ2-1, with a weak D call TRBD2 (7 bases). This CDR3 has 14 amino acids. Trimming took off 2 bases at V and 7 bases at J, with 12 bases between the two ends. The germline V gene has CDR1 MNHNY and CDR2 SVGAGI (reference sequence). CDR3 region: CASSYGGGRNEQFF. CDR3 in DNA: TGTGCCAGCAGTTACGGCGGGGGCCGGAATGAGCAGTTCTTC.

The J gene is TRBJ2-7, the V gene TRBV7-9; D remains unclear. Germline lookup yields CDR1 SEHNR and CDR2 FQNEAQ (reference sequence). V was shortened by 3 bases and J by 6 bases, with 9 bases between the two germline ends. The CDR3 spans 12 residues. CDR3 in amino acids: CASSLAYAEQYF. The CDR3, as DNA: TGTGCCAGCAGCTTGGCTTACGCCGAGCAGTACTTC.

V is TRBV10-1 and J is TRBJ2-7; D remains ambiguous. Germline-derived CDR1 and CDR2 are WNHNN and SYGVQD (reference sequence). Trimming removed 6 bases from V and 3 bases from J, with 6 bases in between. This CDR3 has 11 residues. CDR3 coding DNA: TGCGCCAGCAGACAAAACTACGAGCAGTACTTC. Translating gives CASRQNYEQYF.

The rearrangement links TRBV2 to TRBJ1-6; 8 positions match TRBD1. V was pared by 6 bases and J by 6 bases, with 4 bases of the junction left unmatched. The CDR3 consists of 14 residues. Germline values: CDR1 SNHLY, CDR2 FYNNEI. The chain's CDR3 is CASRRTGTNSPLHF. CDR3 DNA: TGTGCCAGCAGACGGACAGGGACTAATTCACCCCTCCACTTT.

The chain combines TRBV4-1 with TRBJ2-7; weak D call: TRBD1 (5 bases). From germline, CDR1 is MGHRA and CDR2 YSYEKL. Trimming cost V 0 bases and J 4 bases, with 16 bases left between them. The CDR3 has 16 residues. CDR3 nucleotides: TGCGCCAGCAGCCAAGAGGTTTTTGGGGCAGGGTACGAGCAGTACTTC. Protein product: CASSQEVFGAGYEQYF.

The rearrangement uses TRBV11-3 and TRBJ2-7; 7 bases are a match to TRBD1. Germline CDR1 is SGHNT and CDR2 is YENEEA. The CDR3 is 14 residues long. V lost 5 bases, J lost 7 bases, and 11 bases stayed unmatched. Here the CDR3 reads CASSPGTDSGEQYF. DNA for the CDR3: TGTGCCAGCAGCCCGGGGACAGACTCGGGGGAGCAGTACTTC.